The entry below gives a single TCR beta chain sequence along with its context. Antigen: not known. TCRdb processed the reads anew with MiXCR; each CDR3 protein has one entry. The profile shows some 310,000 distinct CDR3 sequences, more than 20% of them singletons. This entry belongs to a study of T cell repertoires in cytomegalovirus infection. Study-wide points: HLA-C-restricted, CMV-specific TCR beta clonotypes were dominant ex vivo.

Germline CDR1 and CDR2: MDHEN and SYDVKM. The CDR3 extends over 16 amino acids. Trimming at V came to 6 bases and at J to 4 bases, leaving 12 bases not matched to a gene. The genes are TRBV28 and TRBJ2-7; 10 bases are a match to TRBD1. Sample: cultured PBMCs, taken from culture after CMV antigen stimulation. This sequence was found in a human donor in good health (CMV status not recorded). Some clones in this sample may be carry-over from other donors' samples. The CDR3 here is CASRNPGDRGLYEQYF. CDR3 bases: TGTGCCAGCAGAAACCCCGGGGACAGGGGTCTATACGAGCAGTACTTC.